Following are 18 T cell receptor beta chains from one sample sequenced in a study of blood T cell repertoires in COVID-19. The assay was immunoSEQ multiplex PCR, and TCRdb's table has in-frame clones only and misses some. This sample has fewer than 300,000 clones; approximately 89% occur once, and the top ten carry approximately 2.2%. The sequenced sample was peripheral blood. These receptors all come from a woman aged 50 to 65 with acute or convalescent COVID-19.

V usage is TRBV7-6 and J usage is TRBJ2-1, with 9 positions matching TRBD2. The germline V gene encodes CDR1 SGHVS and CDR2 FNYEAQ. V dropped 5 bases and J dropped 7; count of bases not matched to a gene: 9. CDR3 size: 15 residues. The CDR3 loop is CASSLALAGTNEQFF. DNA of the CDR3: TGTGCCAGCAGCCTGGCACTAGCGGGTACTAATGAGCAGTTCTTC. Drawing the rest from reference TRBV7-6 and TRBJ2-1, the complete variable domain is GAGVSQSPRYKVTKRGQDVALRCDPISGHVSLYWYRQALGQGPEFLTYFNYEAQQDKSGLPNDRFSAERPEGSISTLTIQRTEQRDSAMYRCASSLALAGTNEQFFGPGTRLTVL.

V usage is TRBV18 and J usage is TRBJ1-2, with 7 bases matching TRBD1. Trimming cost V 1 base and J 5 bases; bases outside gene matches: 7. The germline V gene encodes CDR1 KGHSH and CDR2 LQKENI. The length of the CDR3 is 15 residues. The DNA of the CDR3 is TGTGCCAGCTCACCACTTTCTGACAGGGATTATGGCTACACCTTC. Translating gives CASSPLSDRDYGYTF.

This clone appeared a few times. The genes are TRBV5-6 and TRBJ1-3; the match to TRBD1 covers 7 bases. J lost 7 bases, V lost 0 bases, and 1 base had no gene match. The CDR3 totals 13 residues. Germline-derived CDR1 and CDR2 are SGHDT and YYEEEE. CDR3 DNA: TGTGCCAGCAGCTTGGGCAGGGGGAACACCATATATTTT. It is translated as CASSLGRGNTIYF.

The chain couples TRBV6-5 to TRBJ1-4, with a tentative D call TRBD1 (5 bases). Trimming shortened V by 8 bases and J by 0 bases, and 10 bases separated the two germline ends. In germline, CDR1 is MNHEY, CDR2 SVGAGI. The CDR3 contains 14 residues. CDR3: CASWGRSTNEKLFF. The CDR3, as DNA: TGTGCCAGCTGGGGCCGATCAACTAATGAAAAACTGTTTTTT.

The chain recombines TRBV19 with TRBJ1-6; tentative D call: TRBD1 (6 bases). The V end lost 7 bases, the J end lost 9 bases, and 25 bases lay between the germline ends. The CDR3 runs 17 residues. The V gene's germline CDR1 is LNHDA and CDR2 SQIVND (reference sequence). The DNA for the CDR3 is TGTGCCAGTAAGGTCGGGCCAGGACAGCTAATGGGTTCACCCCTCCACTTT. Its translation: CASKVGPGQLMGSPLHF.

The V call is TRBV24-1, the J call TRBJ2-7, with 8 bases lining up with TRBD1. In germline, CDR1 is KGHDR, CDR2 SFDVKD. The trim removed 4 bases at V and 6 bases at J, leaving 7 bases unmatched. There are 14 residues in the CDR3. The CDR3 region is CATSDQDRGGEQYF. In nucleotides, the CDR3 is TGTGCCACCAGTGACCAAGACAGGGGTGGCGAGCAGTACTTC.

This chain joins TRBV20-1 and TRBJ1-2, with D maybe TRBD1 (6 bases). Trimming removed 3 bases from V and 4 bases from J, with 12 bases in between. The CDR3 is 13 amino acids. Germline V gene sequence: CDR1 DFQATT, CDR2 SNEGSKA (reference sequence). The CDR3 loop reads CSASSGRGYGYTF. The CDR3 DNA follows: TGCAGTGCTAGTTCTGGCAGGGGCTATGGCTACACCTTC.

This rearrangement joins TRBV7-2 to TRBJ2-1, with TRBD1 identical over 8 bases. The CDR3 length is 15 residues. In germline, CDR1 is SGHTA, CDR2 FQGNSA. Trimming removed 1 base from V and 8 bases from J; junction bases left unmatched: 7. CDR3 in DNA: TGTGCCAGCAGCTTAGTGCAGGGGGCGCGGGATGAGCAGTTCTTC. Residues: CASSLVQGARDEQFF.

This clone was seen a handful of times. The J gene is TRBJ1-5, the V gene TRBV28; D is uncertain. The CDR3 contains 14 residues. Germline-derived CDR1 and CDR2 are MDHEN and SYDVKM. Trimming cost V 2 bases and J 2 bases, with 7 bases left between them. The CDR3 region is CASSLLGGNQPQHF. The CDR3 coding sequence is TGTGCCAGCAGTTTACTAGGAGGCAATCAGCCCCAGCATTTT.

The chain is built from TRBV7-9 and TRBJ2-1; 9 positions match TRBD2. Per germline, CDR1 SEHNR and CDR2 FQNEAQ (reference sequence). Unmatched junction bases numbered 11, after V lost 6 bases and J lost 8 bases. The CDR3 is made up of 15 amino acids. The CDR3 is CASRSEEGLAYEQFF. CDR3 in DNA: TGTGCCAGCAGATCCGAAGAGGGACTAGCCTATGAGCAGTTCTTC.

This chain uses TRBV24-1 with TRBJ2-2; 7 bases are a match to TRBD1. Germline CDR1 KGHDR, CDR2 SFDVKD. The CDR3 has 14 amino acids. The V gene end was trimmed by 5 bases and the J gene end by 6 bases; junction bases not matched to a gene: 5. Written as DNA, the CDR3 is TGTGCCACCAGTGTGACAGGGCTTGCCGGGGAGCTGTTTTTT. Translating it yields CATSVTGLAGELFF.

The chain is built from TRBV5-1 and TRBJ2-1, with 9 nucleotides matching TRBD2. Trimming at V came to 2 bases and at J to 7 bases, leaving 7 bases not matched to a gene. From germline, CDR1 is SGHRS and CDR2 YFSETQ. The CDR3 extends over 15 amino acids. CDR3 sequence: CASSFLAGDGNEQFF. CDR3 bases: TGCGCCAGCAGCTTCTTAGCGGGAGATGGTAATGAGCAGTTCTTC.

CDR3 DNA sequence: TGCGCCAGCAGCTTGGCATCGCGGCTAGCGGGAGGGTCGGAGACCCAGTACTTC. Residues: CASSLASRLAGGSETQYF. This sequence joins TRBV5-1 and TRBJ2-5; 12 positions match TRBD2. Germline V gene data show CDR1 as SGHRS and CDR2 as YFSETQ. After removal of 0 bases from V and 5 bases from J, the junction contained 11 bases not matched to a gene. This CDR3 has 18 amino acids. Drawing the rest from reference TRBV5-1 and TRBJ2-5, the complete variable domain is KAGVTQTPRYLIKTRGQQVTLSCSPISGHRSVSWYQQTPGQGLQFLFEYFSETQRNKGNFPGRFSGRQFSNSRSEMNVSTLELGDSALYLCASSLASRLAGGSETQYFGPGTRLLVL.

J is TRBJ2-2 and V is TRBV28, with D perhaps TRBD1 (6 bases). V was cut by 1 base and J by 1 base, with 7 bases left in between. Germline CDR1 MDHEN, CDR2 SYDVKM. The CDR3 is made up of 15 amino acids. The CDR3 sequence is CASSLLDRNTGELFF. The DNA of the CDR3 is TGTGCCAGCAGTTTATTGGACAGGAACACCGGGGAGCTGTTTTTT. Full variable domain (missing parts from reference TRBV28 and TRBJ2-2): DVKVTQSSRYLVKRTGEKVFLECVQDMDHENMFWYRQDPGLGLRLIYFSYDVKMKEKGDIPEGYSVSREKKERFSLILESASTNQTSMYLCASSLLDRNTGELFFGEGSRLTVL.

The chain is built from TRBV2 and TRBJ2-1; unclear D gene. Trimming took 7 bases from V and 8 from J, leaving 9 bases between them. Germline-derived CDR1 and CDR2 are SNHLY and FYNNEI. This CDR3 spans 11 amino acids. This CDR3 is CASTLQDEQFF. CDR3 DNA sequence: TGTGCCAGCACCTTGCAGGATGAGCAGTTCTTC.

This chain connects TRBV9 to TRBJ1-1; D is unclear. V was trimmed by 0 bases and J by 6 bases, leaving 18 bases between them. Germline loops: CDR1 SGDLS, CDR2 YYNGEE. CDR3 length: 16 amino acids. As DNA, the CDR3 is TGTGCCAGCAGCGTAGACCCCTATCCCCAGAGCGCTGAAGCTTTCTTT. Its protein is CASSVDPYPQSAEAFF.

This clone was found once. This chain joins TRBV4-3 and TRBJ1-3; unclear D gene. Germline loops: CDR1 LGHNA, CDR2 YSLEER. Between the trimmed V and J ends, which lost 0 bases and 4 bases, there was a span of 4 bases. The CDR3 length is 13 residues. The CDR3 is CASSQDQGNTIYF. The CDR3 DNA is TGCGCCAGCAGCCAAGATCAGGGAAACACCATATATTTT.

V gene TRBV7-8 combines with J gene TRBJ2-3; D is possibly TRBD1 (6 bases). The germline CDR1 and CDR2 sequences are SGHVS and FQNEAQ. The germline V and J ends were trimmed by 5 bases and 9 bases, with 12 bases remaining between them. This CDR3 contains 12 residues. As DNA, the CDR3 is TGTGCCAGCAGCCGGGGACAATACACGCAGTATTTT. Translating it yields CASSRGQYTQYF.